Listed below are T cell receptor beta chains from one sample, sequenced in a study of chemoradiotherapy in HPV16-positive cancers. The data were produced by immunoSEQ multiplex PCR, yet TCRdb's version contains in-frame clones alone and is incomplete. Counted here are around 12,000 clones, around three fifths occurring once; the ten biggest clones make up 20%. Sample collection occurred from a patient who underwent chemoradiotherapy. The receptors originated from a human donor with HPV-associated anogenital cancer. The CDR3 runs from the conserved cysteine through the conserved F or W. A D gene is named only where the DNA matches it firmly. Size is omitted from some rows. Given values are once, few, many or a class for expanded clones.

abundance	v_gene	j_gene	d_gene	CDR3aa	CDR3nt
NA	TRBV18	TRBJ2-1	NA	CASSPGGNEQFF	TGTGCCAGCTCACCAGGGGGCAATGAGCAGTTCTTC
NA	TRBV10-2	TRBJ2-1	NA	CASSGREAGKGDNEQFF	TGCGCCAGCAGTGGGCGGGAAGCGGGGAAGGGGGACAATGAGCAGTTCTTC
NA	TRBV6-1	TRBJ2-5	TRBD2	CASSSSVGGETQYF	TGTGCCAGCAGTAGTAGTGTGGGGGGGGAGACCCAGTACTTC
NA	TRBV4-1	TRBJ2-3	NA	CASSRGPLARATDTQYF	TGCGCCAGCAGCCGGGGGCCTCTAGCTAGGGCCACAGATACGCAGTATTTT
few	TRBV15	TRBJ1-2	TRBD1	CATSREGSDGTGEHGYTF	TGTGCCACCAGCAGAGAAGGGTCCGATGGGACAGGGGAGCATGGCTACACCTTC
NA	TRBV2	TRBJ2-5	NA	CASSLLTGAQETQYF	TGTGCCAGCAGTTTGTTGACGGGCGCTCAAGAGACCCAGTACTTC
NA	TRBV7-3	TRBJ2-2	NA	CASSQTGTGGTGELFF	TGTGCCAGCTCCCAAACCGGGACTGGAGGGACCGGGGAGCTGTTTTTT
NA	TRBV30	TRBJ1-2	TRBD1	CAWRGGVSRGLGYTF	TGTGCCTGGAGGGGGGGAGTAAGCAGGGGGCTTGGCTACACCTTC
few	TRBV5-6	TRBJ2-3	NA	CASSLVWGDSTDTQYF	TGTGCCAGCAGCTTGGTGTGGGGCGATAGCACAGATACGCAGTATTTT
NA	TRBV5-5	TRBJ2-7	NA	CASSSYSYGEQYF	TGTGCCAGCAGCTCCTACAGTTACGGGGAGCAGTACTTC
NA	TRBV9	TRBJ2-5	NA	CASTQRGGLETQYF	TGTGCCAGCACCCAGCGAGGGGGGTTGGAGACCCAGTACTTC